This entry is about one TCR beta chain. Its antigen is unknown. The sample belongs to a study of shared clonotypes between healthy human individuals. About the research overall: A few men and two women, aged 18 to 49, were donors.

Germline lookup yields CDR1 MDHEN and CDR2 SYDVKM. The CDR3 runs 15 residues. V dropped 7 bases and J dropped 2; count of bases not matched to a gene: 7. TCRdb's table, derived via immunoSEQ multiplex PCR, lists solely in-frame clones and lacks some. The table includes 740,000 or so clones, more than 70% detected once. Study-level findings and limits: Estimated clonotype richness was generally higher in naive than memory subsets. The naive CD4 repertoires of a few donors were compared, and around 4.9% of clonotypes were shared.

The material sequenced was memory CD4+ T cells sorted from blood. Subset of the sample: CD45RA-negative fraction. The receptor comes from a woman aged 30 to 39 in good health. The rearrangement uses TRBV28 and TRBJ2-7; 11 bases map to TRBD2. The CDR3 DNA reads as TGTGCCAGCACCACACTAGCGGGAGCTCCCTACGAGCAGTACTTC. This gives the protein CASTTLAGAPYEQYF. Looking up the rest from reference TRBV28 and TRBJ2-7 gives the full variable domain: DVKVTQSSRYLVKRTGEKVFLECVQDMDHENMFWYRQDPGLGLRLIYFSYDVKMKEKGDIPEGYSVSREKKERFSLILESASTNQTSMYLCASTTLAGAPYEQYFGPGTRLTVT.